This TCR beta chain was obtained from a study of CD8+ T cells in alopecia areata. Overall study context: After 6 to 18 months of tofacitinib, follow-up continued 6 months off drug.

The CDR3 contains 14 residues. V was shortened by 5 bases and J by 1 base, with 6 bases between the two germline ends. CDR1 and CDR2 from the germline V gene are SNHLY and FYNNEI. The study's findings and limits: Scalp clonality, together with expanded CD8+ clones among the top 100, fell significantly with tofacitinib. Sequencing of scalp tissue also captures the resident alphabeta T cells of normal skin.

cDNA serving as the sequencing template came from extracted, reverse transcribed RNA. Here immunoSEQ multiplex PCR was the method, and the copy in TCRdb shows in-frame clones only, minus some. The table shows some 200,000 clones, with roughly 64% occurring only once. Points on this clone: Its specificity is not known.

Treatment here: oral pan-JAK inhibitor, 5-10 mg twice daily. Both peripheral blood and punch biopsies of lesional scalp skin were obtained from patients who had alopecia areata. J is TRBJ1-6 and V is TRBV2; no clear D. This receptor was taken from a human donor with alopecia areata. The sequencing here drew on CD8+ T cells sorted from blood, taken at week 24, from a patient treated with tofacitinib. This chain's CDR3 is CASSSRSYNSPLHF. Written as DNA, the CDR3 is TGTGCCAGCAGTTCACGTTCCTATAATTCACCCCTCCACTTT.